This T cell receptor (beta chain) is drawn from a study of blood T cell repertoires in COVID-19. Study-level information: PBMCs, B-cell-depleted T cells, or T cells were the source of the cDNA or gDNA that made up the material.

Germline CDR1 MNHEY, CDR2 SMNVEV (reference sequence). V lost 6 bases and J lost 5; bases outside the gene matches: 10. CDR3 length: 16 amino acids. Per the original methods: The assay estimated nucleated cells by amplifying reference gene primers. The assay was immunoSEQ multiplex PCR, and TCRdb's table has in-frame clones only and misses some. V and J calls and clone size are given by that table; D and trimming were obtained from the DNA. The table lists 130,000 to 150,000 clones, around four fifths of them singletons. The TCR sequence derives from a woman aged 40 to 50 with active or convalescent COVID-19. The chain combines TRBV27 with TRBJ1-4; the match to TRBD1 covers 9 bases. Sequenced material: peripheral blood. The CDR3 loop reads CASSYGGGTGNEKLFF. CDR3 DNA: TGTGCCAGCAGCTACGGGGGCGGGACAGGGAATGAAAAACTGTTTTTT.